The present T cell receptor beta chain was sequenced within a study of T cell changes during pregnancy in multiple sclerosis. CDR1 is MGHRA, CDR2 YSYEKL, per germline. This CDR3 spans 16 amino acids. V shed 0 bases and J 5 bases; nucleotides not matched to a gene: 10. Here immunoSEQ multiplex PCR was the method, and the copy in TCRdb shows in-frame clones only, minus some. Among just under 20,000 clones, nearly 90% were seen once, and the ten largest hold about 8%. This sequence was found in a female donor in good health, enrolled as a control in a pregnancy study. The sample here was CD8+ T cells from peripheral blood mononuclear cells, taken in the second trimester of pregnancy. The chain couples TRBV4-1 to TRBJ2-7; 7 bases line up with TRBD2. CDR3 sequence: CASSQEETPRGDEQYF. The CDR3 coding sequence is TGCGCCAGCAGCCAAGAGGAGACGCCCCGGGGGGACGAGCAGTACTTC.